The 19 T cell receptor beta chains below come from one sample, sequenced in a study of blood T cell repertoires in COVID-19 (TCRdb year 2020). The library came from the immunoSEQ multiplex PCR assay. Drawn from immuneACCESS, this table holds only the in-frame rearrangements with V and J called that TCRdb kept. Clones are partly lost; checked studies trace under half to an unresolved V gene and leave the rest unexplained. The sample includes around 250,000 clones, with 86% observed a single time. Roughly an eighth of the sample is in the top ten clones. Sequenced input: peripheral blood. The receptors come from an elderly man with acute or convalescent COVID-19.

The gene calls are TRBV19 and TRBJ1-4; 8 nucleotides align to TRBD1. The germline V gene encodes CDR1 LNHDA and CDR2 SQIVND (reference sequence). Trimming removed 3 bases from V and 7 bases from J; junction bases left unmatched: 10. The CDR3 length is 16 residues. The CDR3 is CASSIPTGGVSEKLFF. The CDR3 nucleotides read TGTGCCAGTAGTATCCCAACAGGGGGAGTCAGTGAAAAACTGTTTTTT.

This chain connects TRBV19 to TRBJ1-2, with D perhaps TRBD1 (6 bases). Trimming took 5 bases from V and 4 from J, leaving 14 bases between them. The CDR3 totals 14 residues. Germline V gives CDR1 LNHDA, CDR2 SQIVND (reference sequence). The CDR3 region has the DNA TGTGCCAGTAGTTCGGACAGATCCAGCTATGGCTACACCTTC. It translates to CASSSDRSSYGYTF. The variable domain in full, with the rest retrieved from reference TRBV19 and TRBJ1-2, is DGGITQSPKYLFRKEGQNVTLSCEQNLNHDAMYWYRQDPGQGLRLIYYSQIVNDFQKGDIAEGYSVSREKKESFPLTVTSAQKNPTAFYLCASSSDRSSYGYTFGSGTRLTVV.

The chain carries TRBV5-5 and TRBJ2-5; tentatively, D is TRBD1 (6 bases). CDR1 and CDR2 (germline): SGHKS, YYEKEE (reference sequence). The CDR3 covers 14 residues. Trimming removed 1 base at V and 1 base at J, with 8 bases between. CDR3 coding DNA: TGTGCCAGCAGCTTGTCGGACAGCCAAGAGACCCAGTACTTC. It translates to CASSLSDSQETQYF. The whole variable domain, filled in from reference TRBV5-5 and TRBJ2-5, reads DAGVTQSPTHLIKTRGQQVTLRCSPISGHKSVSWYQQVLGQGPQFIFQYYEKEERGRGNFPDRFSARQFPNYSSELNVNALLLGDSALYLCASSLSDSQETQYFGPGTRLLVL.

The rearrangement links TRBV12-3 or TRBV12-4 to TRBJ2-5, with a tentative D call TRBD1 (6 bases). V shed 6 bases and J shed 3 bases, with 11 bases lying between them. The CDR3 length is 13 residues. This CDR3 reads CASRVDSKETQYF. In DNA, the CDR3 is TGTGCCAGCAGGGTGGACAGCAAAGAGACCCAGTACTTC.

V and J are TRBV19 and TRBJ1-1; D is uncertain. The CDR3 has 15 residues. V shed 1 base and J shed 2 bases, with 11 bases lying between them. Per the germline V gene, CDR1 is LNHDA and CDR2 is SQIVND (reference sequence). CDR3 amino acids: CASSIVGSGNTEAFF. The CDR3 DNA reads TGTGCCAGTAGTATAGTGGGCAGCGGTAACACTGAAGCTTTCTTT.

The gene calls are TRBV3-1 (or the pseudogene TRBV3-2) and TRBJ2-5, with TRBD2 matching 9 bases. CDR3 length: 16 residues. With V trimmed by 1 base and J by 2 bases, 5 bases remained unmatched. Germline values: CDR1 LGHDT, CDR2 YNNKEL (reference sequence). The CDR3 sequence is CASSQASSGVQETQYF. The CDR3 DNA reads as TGTGCCAGCAGCCAAGCTTCTAGCGGGGTACAAGAGACCCAGTACTTC.

This chain uses TRBV27 with TRBJ2-1; TRBD2 aligns across 9 bases. J was trimmed by 6 bases and V by 3 bases; bases with no gene match: 3. The CDR3 consists of 14 residues. Germline V gene lookup returns CDR1 MNHEY and CDR2 SMNVEV (reference sequence). Here the CDR3 reads CASSFSGSPNEQFF. The CDR3 nucleotides are TGTGCCAGCAGTTTTAGCGGGAGTCCCAATGAGCAGTTCTTC.

The chain has TRBV5-5 and TRBJ1-2; D gene uncertain. Trimming pared 0 bases from V and 0 bases from J, leaving 9 bases between. This CDR3 contains 15 residues. Germline V lookup: CDR1 SGHKS, CDR2 YYEKEE (reference sequence). In DNA form, the CDR3 reads TGTGCCAGCAGCTTGGCGGAGGGAGCTAACTATGGCTACACCTTC. Translation: CASSLAEGANYGYTF. Full variable domain (remainder filled in from reference TRBV5-5 and TRBJ1-2): DAGVTQSPTHLIKTRGQQVTLRCSPISGHKSVSWYQQVLGQGPQFIFQYYEKEERGRGNFPDRFSARQFPNYSSELNVNALLLGDSALYLCASSLAEGANYGYTFGSGTRLTVV.

About this clone itself: Other DNA sequences in this sample translate to the same CDR3. The chain is built from TRBV5-1 and TRBJ2-7; TRBD2 matches 7 bases. Losses at the gene ends were 4 bases for V and 4 bases for J; bases not matched to a gene: 8. The CDR3 totals 14 residues. Germline assignment: CDR1 SGHRS and CDR2 YFSETQ. CDR3 loop: CASSRSSGTYEQYF. CDR3 bases: TGCGCCAGCAGCAGATCTAGCGGAACTTACGAGCAGTACTTC.

The V gene is TRBV23-1, the J gene TRBJ2-7, with TRBD1 matching over 9 bases. TRBV23-1 is an ORF for which the function is uncertain. The CDR3 sequence is 14 residues long. Trimming removed 8 bases from V and 7 bases from J; junction bases left unmatched: 12. The CDR3 reads CASRADRGSREQYF. The CDR3 DNA follows: TGCGCCAGCCGTGCGGACAGGGGCTCGAGGGAGCAGTACTTC.

The chain joins TRBV10-2 to TRBJ1-6; 7 nucleotides match TRBD1. The CDR3 has 16 residues. Germline V gene data show CDR1 as WSHSY and CDR2 as SAAADI. The J segment lost 8 bases and the V segment lost 3 bases, leaving 10 bases of the junction unmatched. This chain's CDR3 is CASSDPPQGLHSPLHF. CDR3 coding DNA: TGCGCCAGCAGTGACCCTCCACAGGGGCTTCATTCACCCCTCCACTTT.

The chain employs TRBV12-3 or TRBV12-4 and TRBJ1-1; D remains ambiguous. Trimming took off 6 bases at V and 2 bases at J, with 10 bases between the two ends. The CDR3 length is 13 residues. CDR3 DNA sequence: TGTGCCAGCAGCTATCTAGAAAACACTGAAGCTTTCTTT. This sequence encodes CASSYLENTEAFF.

This sequence joins TRBV4-3 and TRBJ1-4; tentative D call: TRBD1 (5 bases). Trimming took 0 bases from V and 6 from J, leaving 8 bases between them. CDR1 is LGHNA and CDR2 is YSLEER in the germline V gene. The CDR3 has 14 residues. The CDR3 region has the DNA TGCGCCAGCAGCCAAGACCAGGGATATGAAAAACTGTTTTTT. This codes for CASSQDQGYEKLFF.

There are a few counts of this clone. V is TRBV15 and J is TRBJ1-2, with 10 bases matching TRBD1. Trimming removed 5 bases from V and 9 bases from J; junction bases left unmatched: 9. The CDR3 spans 14 residues. Germline V lookup: CDR1 LNHNV, CDR2 YYDKDF (reference sequence). The CDR3 loop reads CATSSPGQGYSYTF. In DNA, the CDR3 is TGTGCCACCAGCTCCCCGGGACAGGGGTATAGCTACACCTTC.

The V gene is TRBV9, the J gene TRBJ2-7; D is possibly TRBD2 (5 bases). V was shortened by 3 bases and J by 5 bases, with 18 bases between the two germline ends. From germline, CDR1 is SGDLS and CDR2 YYNGEE. This CDR3 spans 15 amino acids. This CDR3 is CASSGGLASDHEQYF. DNA for the CDR3: TGTGCCAGCAGCGGTGGCCTAGCATCGGACCACGAGCAGTACTTC.

CDR3 nucleotides: TGTGCCAGCTCACCTGGGTCAGGAAGCTCACCCCTCCACTTT. This translates into CASSPGSGSSPLHF. The chain is built from TRBV18 and TRBJ1-6, with D hard to call. The V end was cut by 3 bases, the J end by 10 bases, with 13 bases between. Germline CDR1 is KGHSH and CDR2 is LQKENI. The CDR3 has 14 amino acids. Complete variable domain (other parts from reference TRBV18 and TRBJ1-6): NAGVMQNPRHLVRRRGQEARLRCSPMKGHSHVYWYRQLPEEGLKFMVYLQKENIIDESGMPKERFSAEFPKEGPSILRIQQVVRGDSAAYFCASSPGSGSSPLHFGNGTRLTVT.

The rearrangement joins TRBV5-1 to TRBJ1-1; no firm D call. This CDR3 contains 14 residues. The V and J ends lost 1 base and 1 base respectively, with 8 bases between them. CDR1 and CDR2 from the germline V gene are SGHRS and YFSETQ. For the CDR3, the DNA is TGCGCCAGCAGCTTGACACCGAAGAACACTGAAGCTTTCTTT. Protein sequence: CASSLTPKNTEAFF.

V gene TRBV18 combines with J gene TRBJ1-5; D may be TRBD1 (5 bases). V lost 0 bases, J lost 6 bases, and 12 bases lay in between. Germline V lookup: CDR1 KGHSH, CDR2 LQKENI. The CDR3 has 15 amino acids. The CDR3 nucleotides read TGTGCCAGCTCACCACCCGGAGGGGAGAGTCAGCCCCAGCATTTT. Its translation is CASSPPGGESQPQHF.

The sample holds a few counts of this clone. The V call is TRBV10-3, the J call TRBJ1-1, with unresolved D. Germline values: CDR1 ENHRY, CDR2 SYGVKD. The ends were cut back, 5 bases at V and 1 base at J, with 14 bases in the middle. This CDR3 contains 15 residues. In nucleotides, the CDR3 is TGTGCCATCAGTTGGGCAGAGTTAGGGAACACTGAAGCTTTCTTT. Translation: CAISWAELGNTEAFF.